These 3 T cell receptor beta chains were all obtained from the same sample, sequenced in a study of identical twins. TCRdb independently ran MiXCR on the 5' RACE reads; one entry per CDR3 protein. Of fewer than 350,000 distinct CDR3 sequences listed, around 8.8% are singletons. The same specimen was also included in a second study, on yellow fever vaccine responses in identical twins.

Input material: memory (CD45RO+) T cells sorted from blood. Receptors originate from a woman in her late teens or twenties in good health.

This clonotype has ten or more counts. J is TRBJ2-2 and V is TRBV27, with 11 positions matching TRBD1. This CDR3 is built from 17 residues. The junction had 8 bases not matched to a gene; V was cut back by 7 bases and J by 1 base. CDR1 is MNHEY and CDR2 is SMNVEV in the germline V gene (reference sequence). CDR3 bases: TGTGCCAGCATTCGGGACAGGGGGAATTGGAACACCGGGGAGCTGTTTTTT. This sequence encodes CASIRDRGNWNTGELFF.

At least ten counts were recorded for this clonotype. The chain links TRBV7-9 to TRBJ2-1; possible D gene TRBD2, 6 bases. V was trimmed by 3 bases and J by 7 bases, leaving 16 bases between them. CDR3 size: 15 residues. Germline loops: CDR1 SEHNR, CDR2 FQNEAQ (reference sequence). This chain's CDR3 is CASSFSETRLNEQFF. The CDR3 region has the DNA TGTGCCAGCAGCTTCTCCGAGACTAGGTTAAATGAGCAGTTCTTC.

This clonotype has a count of ten or more. J is TRBJ1-4 and V is TRBV29-1; D is uncertain. In germline, CDR1 is SQVTM, CDR2 ANQGSEA. This CDR3 spans 13 amino acids. The V gene lost 7 bases and the J gene lost 7 bases, with 16 bases spanning the gap. As DNA, the CDR3 is TGCAGCGCCGGGGATAGCTTCGGTGAAAAACTGTTTTTT. It encodes CSAGDSFGEKLFF.